Detailed here is one TCR beta chain. No antigen is known for it. Per-base quality was not reported, and no clone a single base away is much larger than it. This sample stems from a study of cytomegalovirus exposure and HLA in healthy donors (dated by TCRdb to the late 2010s). About the full investigation: According to a later analysis, one platform produced both the roughly 130 validation repertoires and the 670 or so repertoires of the first cohort. The study aimed to test whether signatures of past pathogen exposure could be identified by cataloging public T cell receptors. A separate validation cohort of about 110 different subjects was used in addition to the 666-subject first cohort. The study combined high-throughput TCR immunosequencing, statistical association of individual TCRs with disease status, and machine learning to predict cytomegalovirus infection status.

The donors belonged to the validation cohort of over a hundred subjects, which was separate from the roughly 700-subject first cohort. Study-wide findings and limitations: Across donors, most TCR sequences were observed very rarely, whereas some public TCRs were present in many individuals. In vitro tests confirmed that three of the cytomegalovirus-associated TCR beta chains recognize cytomegalovirus antigens. Subsequent analysis determined that TCRs grouped into clusters in the first cohort also showed a tendency toward co-occurrence across the 120 validation repertoires, and approximately 94% of cluster scores exceeded 0. The classifier was reported to diagnose cytomegalovirus status with high specificity and sensitivity in both the original and validation cohorts. All 120 or so repertoires were used to score co-occurrence in the validation cohort in a later analysis, because that analysis had no HLA typing for the cohort. According to the authors, the approach could potentially be generalized to other disease states and immunological phenotypes. The study gave a list of 150 to 200 TCR beta chains associated with cytomegalovirus.

Libraries were prepared through the immunoSEQ multiplex PCR assay. Concerning the study's data processing: A statistical classification framework was built for diagnosing cytomegalovirus status from the catalog of TCR beta chain sequences. As stored in TCRdb, this immuneACCESS dataset retains in-frame rearrangements with V and J assigned. A fraction of the clones does not appear; measured against another copy, unresolved V genes explain less than half of the discrepancy, and the remainder lacks a known reason. V and J calls and clone size are given by that table; D and trimming were obtained from the DNA. The sample has about 84,000 clones on record, roughly 88% of them singletons. The top ten hold around 2.1% of the sample. The junction shows trimming of 3 bases on V and 0 bases on J, plus 9 bases between the germline ends. The germline V gene (reference sequence) yields SEHNR for CDR1 and FQNEAQ for CDR2. Inclusive of the bounding cysteine and phenylalanine, the CDR3 is 15 residues long. The sequence is cut down to CDR3 DNA, 45 bases in frame from base 1.

Recombination joined TRBV7-9 with TRBJ2-1; the D gene is not confidently resolved. Sequences were obtained from PBMCs. This TCR came from a man aged 30 to 45 in good health and CMV-seronegative. The nucleotides read TGTGCCAGCAGCTTGTCGGAGAGCTCCTACAATGAGCAGTTCTTC. Its protein product is CASSLSESSYNEQFF.